This T cell receptor (beta chain) was identified during a study of beta chain features in type 1 diabetes. As to this clone: The antigen is not known.

Every bit of the isolated RNA underwent reverse transcription, so sequencing read expressed TCRB transcripts. TCRdb's table, derived via immunoSEQ multiplex PCR, lists solely in-frame clones and lacks some. Among about 150,000 clones, about a tenth were seen once, and the ten largest hold less than 0.5%. The CDR3 loop spans 11 amino acids. Trimming cost V 5 bases and J 1 base, with 3 bases left between them. Germline lookup yields CDR1 SGHTA and CDR2 FQGNSA. Study-level points and caveats: There was a possibility that cDNA sequencing over-represented cells with high TCR expression. Shortening of TCRB CDR3s, moderate but significant, appeared in all four CD4+ subsets of Type 1 diabetes patients.

The sequence came from a man aged 25 to 40 with type 1 diabetes. The sequenced sample was central memory CD4+ T cells from blood. The chain couples TRBV7-2 to TRBJ2-7; D not resolved. CDR3 region: CASSASYEQYF. CDR3 DNA: TGTGCCAGCAGCGCGTCCTACGAGCAGTACTTC.